The source of this T cell receptor (beta chain) is a study of cytomegalovirus exposure and HLA in healthy donors. In germline, CDR1 is MNHNY, CDR2 SVGAGI (reference sequence). V shed 6 bases, J shed 1 base, and the junction held 4 bases outside the gene matches. This CDR3 is 14 amino acids long. PCR was performed using 60 Vbeta and 13 Jbeta primers. Clones were read by immunoSEQ multiplex PCR, and TCRdb kept only the in-frame ones, dropping some. In the table there are about 190,000 clones, roughly four fifths of which are singletons. The sequencing input was PBMCs. This chain joins TRBV6-6 and TRBJ2-3; 7 bases align to TRBD1. This sequence was found in a man between 18 and 35 years old in good health and CMV-seronegative. The CDR3 bases are TGTGCCAGCAGGGCAACAGGGGGCACAGATACGCAGTATTTT. Protein product: CASRATGGTDTQYF.